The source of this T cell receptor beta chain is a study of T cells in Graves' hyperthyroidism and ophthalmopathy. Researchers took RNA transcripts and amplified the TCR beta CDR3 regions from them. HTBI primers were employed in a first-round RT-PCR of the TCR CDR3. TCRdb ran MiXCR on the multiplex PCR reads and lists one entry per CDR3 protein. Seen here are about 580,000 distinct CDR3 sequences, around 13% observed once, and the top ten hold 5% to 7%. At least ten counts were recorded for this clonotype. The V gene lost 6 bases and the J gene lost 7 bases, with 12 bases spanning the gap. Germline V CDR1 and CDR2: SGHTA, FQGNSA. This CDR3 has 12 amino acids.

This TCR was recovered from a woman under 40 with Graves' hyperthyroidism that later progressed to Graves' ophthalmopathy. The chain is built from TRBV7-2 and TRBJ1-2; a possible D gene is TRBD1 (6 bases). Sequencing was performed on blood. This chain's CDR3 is CASSPTGFGYTF. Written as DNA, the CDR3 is TGTGCCAGCAGTCCCACAGGGTTTGGCTACACCTTC.